This record concerns one T cell receptor beta chain sequence. The data derive from a study of CD8+CD57+ T cells in acquired aplastic anemia. Germline values: CDR1 SGHVS, CDR2 FNYEAQ. The germline V and J ends were trimmed by 5 bases and 6 bases, with 14 bases remaining between them. This CDR3 has 13 amino acids. Sequenced patients had shown CD8+CD57+ cell expansion by flow cytometry. Using genomic DNA as the template, TCR beta VDJ and CDR3 profiling was carried out. Each CDR3 protein is one row after TCRdb ran MiXCR on the reads. The sample records 180,000 or so distinct CDR3 sequences, around 48% being singletons.

The sequenced sample consisted of sorted CD4+, CD8+, or CD8+CD57+ T cells (not recorded which) from PBMCs. The clonotype originates from a human donor with aplastic anemia. The chain links TRBV7-6 to TRBJ2-7; TRBD2 might be the D (5 bases). As DNA, the CDR3 is TGTGCCAGCAGCAAAGTTGAGGCGGGCGAGCAGTACTTC. This translates into CASSKVEAGEQYF.